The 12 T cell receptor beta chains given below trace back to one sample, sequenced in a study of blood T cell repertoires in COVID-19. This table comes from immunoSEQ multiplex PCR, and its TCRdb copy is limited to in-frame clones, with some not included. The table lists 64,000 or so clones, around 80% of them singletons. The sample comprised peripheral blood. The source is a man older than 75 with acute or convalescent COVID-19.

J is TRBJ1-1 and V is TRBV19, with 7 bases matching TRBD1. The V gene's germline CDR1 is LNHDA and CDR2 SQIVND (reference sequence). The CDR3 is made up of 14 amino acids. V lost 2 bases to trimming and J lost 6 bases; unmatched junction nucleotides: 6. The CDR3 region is CASSILRGAAEAFF. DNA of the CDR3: TGTGCCAGTAGTATACTCAGGGGGGCGGCTGAAGCTTTCTTT.

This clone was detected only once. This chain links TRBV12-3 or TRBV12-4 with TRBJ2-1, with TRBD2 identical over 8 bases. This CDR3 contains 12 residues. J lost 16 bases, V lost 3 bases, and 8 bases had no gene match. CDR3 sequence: CASSFGGRMPFF. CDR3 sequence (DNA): TGTGCCAGCAGTTTCGGCGGGAGGATGCCCTTCTTC.

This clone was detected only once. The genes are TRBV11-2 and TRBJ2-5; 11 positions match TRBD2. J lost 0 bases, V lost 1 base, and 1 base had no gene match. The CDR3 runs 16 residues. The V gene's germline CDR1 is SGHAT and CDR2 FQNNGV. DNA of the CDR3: TGTGCCAGCAGCTTAGGACTAGCGGGGAACCAAGAGACCCAGTACTTC. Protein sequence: CASSLGLAGNQETQYF.

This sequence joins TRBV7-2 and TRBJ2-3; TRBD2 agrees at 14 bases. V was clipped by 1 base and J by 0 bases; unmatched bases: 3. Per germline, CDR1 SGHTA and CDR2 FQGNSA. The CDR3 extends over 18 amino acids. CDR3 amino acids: CASSLGTSGGSSTDTQYF. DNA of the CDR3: TGTGCCAGCAGCTTAGGGACTAGCGGGGGGTCTAGCACAGATACGCAGTATTTT.

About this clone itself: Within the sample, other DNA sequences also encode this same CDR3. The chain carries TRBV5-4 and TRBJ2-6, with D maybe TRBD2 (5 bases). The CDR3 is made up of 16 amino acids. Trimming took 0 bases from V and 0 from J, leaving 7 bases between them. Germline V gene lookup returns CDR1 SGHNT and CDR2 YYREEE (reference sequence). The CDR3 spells CASSLGGSSGANVLTF. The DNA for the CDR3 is TGTGCCAGCAGCTTGGGAGGGTCCTCTGGGGCCAACGTCCTGACTTTC.

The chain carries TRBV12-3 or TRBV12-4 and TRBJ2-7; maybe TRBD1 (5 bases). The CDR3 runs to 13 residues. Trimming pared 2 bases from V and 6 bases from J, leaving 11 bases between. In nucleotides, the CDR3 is TGTGCCAGCAGTTTATGGAAACAGGTCGAGCAGTACTTC. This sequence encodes CASSLWKQVEQYF.

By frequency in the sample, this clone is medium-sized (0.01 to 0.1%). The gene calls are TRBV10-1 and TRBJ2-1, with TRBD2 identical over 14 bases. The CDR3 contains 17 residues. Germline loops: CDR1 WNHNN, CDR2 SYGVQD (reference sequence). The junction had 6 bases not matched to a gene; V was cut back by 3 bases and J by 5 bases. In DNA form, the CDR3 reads TGCGCCAGCAGTGATATGCCGGGACTAGCGGGAGACAATGAGCAGTTCTTC. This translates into CASSDMPGLAGDNEQFF.

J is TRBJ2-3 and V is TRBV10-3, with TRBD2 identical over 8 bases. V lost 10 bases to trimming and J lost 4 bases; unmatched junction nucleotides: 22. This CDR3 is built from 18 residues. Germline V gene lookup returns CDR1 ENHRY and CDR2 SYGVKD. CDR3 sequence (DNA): TGTGCCACCAAAGGCGAGCGGGAGTCCCTCGTCCGCGCAGATACGCAGTATTTT. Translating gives CATKGERESLVRADTQYF.

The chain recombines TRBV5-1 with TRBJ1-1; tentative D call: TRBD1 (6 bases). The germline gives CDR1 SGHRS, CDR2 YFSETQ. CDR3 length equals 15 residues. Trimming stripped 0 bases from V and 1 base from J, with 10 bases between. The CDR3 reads CASSLGDTANTEAFF. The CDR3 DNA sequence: TGCGCCAGCAGCTTGGGGGACACCGCGAACACTGAAGCTTTCTTT.

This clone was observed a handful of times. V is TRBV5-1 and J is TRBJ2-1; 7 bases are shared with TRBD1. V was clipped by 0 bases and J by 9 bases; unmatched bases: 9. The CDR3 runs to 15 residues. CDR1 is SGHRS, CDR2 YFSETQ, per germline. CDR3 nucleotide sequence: TGCGCCAGCAGCTTGGGGGACAGCACGGTGGGTGAGCAGTTCTTC. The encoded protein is CASSLGDSTVGEQFF.

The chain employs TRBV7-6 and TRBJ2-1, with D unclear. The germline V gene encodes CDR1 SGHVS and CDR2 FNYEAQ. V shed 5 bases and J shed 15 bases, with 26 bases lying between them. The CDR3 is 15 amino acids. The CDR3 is CASSLRDGAESSPFF. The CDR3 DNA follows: TGTGCCAGCAGCCTCCGCGATGGCGCGGAGTCTTCCCCGTTCTTC.

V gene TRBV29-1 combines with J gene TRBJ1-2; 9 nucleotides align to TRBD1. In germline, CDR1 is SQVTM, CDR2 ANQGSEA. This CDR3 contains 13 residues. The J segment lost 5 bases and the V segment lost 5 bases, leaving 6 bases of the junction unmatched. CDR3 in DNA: TGCAGCGTTCCCGGGACAGGGAAATATGGCTACACCTTC. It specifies CSVPGTGKYGYTF.